This T cell receptor beta chain was sequenced during a study of beta chain features in type 1 diabetes. Whole-study results and caveats: Patients with Type 1 diabetes showed moderately but significantly shorter TCRB CDR3s in all four CD4+ subsets.

The CDR3 runs to 18 residues. CDR1 is MDHEN and CDR2 is SYDVKM in the germline V gene. V was clipped by 4 bases and J by 2 bases; unmatched bases: 11. Investigators reverse transcribed all isolated RNA, so they sequenced expressed TCRB transcripts. The assay was immunoSEQ multiplex PCR, and TCRdb's table has in-frame clones only and misses some. The table shows about 160,000 clones, with 6.5% to 10% occurring only once. This clone was found a few times. Its antigen is unknown. Sequenced material: central memory CD4+ T cells from blood. The clonotype comes from a woman aged 18 to 35 with type 1 diabetes. The chain carries TRBV28 and TRBJ2-1; 10 bases line up with TRBD2. The CDR3 spells CASSSTGLAGATYNEQFF. Written as DNA, the CDR3 is TGTGCCAGCAGTTCGACGGGGCTAGCGGGAGCAACCTACAATGAGCAGTTCTTC.